Sequencing of this TCR beta chain was carried out in a study of CD8+ T cells in alopecia areata (dated by TCRdb to the late 2010s). Some background on the complete study: The treated patients took part in an open-label pilot trial in which moderate-to-severe alopecia areata was treated with oral tofacitinib at 5 to 10 mg twice daily. Patients stayed on tofacitinib for 6 to 18 months and then had 6 months of follow-up off drug so that delayed response and recurrence could be assessed. For the treated patients, the SALT score, which quantifies what percentage of scalp surface area is affected, served as the measure of disease severity. High-throughput TCRbeta sequencing was used to examine T cell clonal expansion in alopecia areata in both the C3H/HeJ mouse model and human patients. On the human side, TCRbeta sequencing was run on scalp tissue and on sorted CD4+ and CD8+ peripheral blood T cells from healthy controls and from alopecia areata patients with either patchy or totalis/universalis disease. Patients on tofacitinib were biopsied at baseline and after 4 and 24 weeks of treatment, and several of the patients also had a later scalp biopsy. Clonality in the scalp was compared among normal scalp (n=4), patchy alopecia areata scalp (n=8), and alopecia totalis/universalis scalp (n=8). RNA was extracted with the PAXgene miRNA kit for fixed scalp, the miRNeasy kit for PBMCs, and the RNeasy kit for mouse skin. TCRbeta CDR3 regions were amplified by immunoSEQ multiplex PCR with 35 Vbeta forward and 13 Jbeta reverse primers. General findings and caveats noted by the study authors: Many expanded lesional clones persisted in scalp and blood during tofacitinib treatment, which may partly explain relapse after stopping treatment. Because the treated cohort was small and had just a single nonresponder, larger studies are needed to establish links between baseline CD8+ expansion and response. Shared TCR sequences between patients were less evident than in mice, which may be partly attributable to HLA diversity in the patient population. Compared with normal scalp, lesional scalp, particularly in alopecia totalis/universalis, had higher clonality and more expanded CD8+ clones, which suggests antigenic drive. Scalp TCR repertoire analysis is complicated because resident alphabeta T cells in normal human skin are also sequenced, whereas mouse skin is dominated by gammadelta T cells. Tofacitinib significantly lowered scalp clonality and the number of expanded CD8+ clones among the top 100 scalp clones.

The library came from the immunoSEQ multiplex PCR assay. RNA was extracted from all samples and reverse transcribed into cDNA as template for TCR sequencing. First-strand cDNA was synthesized with SuperScript III using a 2:1 mix of oligo-dT and random hexamers. A synthetic immune receptor repertoire was used to gauge amplification bias, and whatever bias remained was removed computationally. The authors' analysis ran thus. Raw reads were preprocessed to remove errors, and CDR3 was defined by IMGT conventions from the conserved cysteine to phenylalanine. Clonality was computed as 1 minus the Shannon entropy, with the entropy normalized by log2 of the number of productive unique TCRs. CD4 or CD8 identity of scalp clones was inferred by cross-referencing scalp TCRbeta sequences with sorted blood CD4 and CD8 repertoires. TCRdb retrieved this table from immuneACCESS and kept in-frame rearrangements only. Not all clones are present; in checked studies, unresolved V genes account for under half, and no reason is known for the remainder. V and J calls and clone size are copied from that table; D and trimming were computed from the DNA. The sample table records more than 150,000 clones; more than 55% of these occur just once. The ten largest clones represent approximately 3.5% of the sample.

This sample's time point label indicates: approximately 4 weeks on oral tofacitinib. The intended sense of this specimen's treatment or condition label: oral pan-JAK inhibitor, 5-10 mg twice daily. Lesional scalp punch biopsies and peripheral blood were collected from alopecia areata patients. PBMCs were isolated by density centrifugation and stained for CD3, CD4 and CD8, and CD4+ and CD8+ T cells were sorted on a FACSAria. As encoded in the germline V gene, CDR1 is MDHEN while CDR2 is SYDVKM. V is clipped by 6 bases and J by 3 bases, and the sequence between their germline boundaries is 6 bases long. The CDR3 numbers 11 residues from cysteine through phenylalanine. The retained sequence is limited to the CDR3, 33 bases, with the frame set at the first base. This clone was counted between two and nine times. It has no known antigen specificity. Per-base quality was not reported, and no clone a single base away is much larger than it. This sample includes further DNA sequences coding for the same CDR3.

Specimen: CD4+ T cells sorted from blood, collected at week 4, from a patient treated with tofacitinib. Rearrangement joined TRBV28 to TRBJ2-7, with the D segment identity uncertain. The receptor comes from a human donor with alopecia areata. The DNA reads TGTGCCAGCAGCCTCCGCTACGAGCAGTACTTC. Protein translation: CASSLRYEQYF.